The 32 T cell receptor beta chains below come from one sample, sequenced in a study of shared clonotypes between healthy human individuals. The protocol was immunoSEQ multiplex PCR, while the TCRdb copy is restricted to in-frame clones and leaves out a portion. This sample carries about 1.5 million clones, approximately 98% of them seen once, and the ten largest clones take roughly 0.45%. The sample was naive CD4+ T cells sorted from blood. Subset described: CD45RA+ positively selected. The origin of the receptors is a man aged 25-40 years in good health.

The CDR3 is CASSRSGGNEQFF. Here the CDR3 DNA reads TGTGCCAGCAGTAGATCAGGGGGCAATGAGCAGTTCTTC. J is TRBJ2-1 and V is TRBV28; 7 bases are a match to TRBD1. Germline CDR1 and CDR2: MDHEN and SYDVKM. V trimming: 5 bases; J trimming: 6 bases; junction bases outside the gene matches: 4. The CDR3 extends over 13 amino acids.

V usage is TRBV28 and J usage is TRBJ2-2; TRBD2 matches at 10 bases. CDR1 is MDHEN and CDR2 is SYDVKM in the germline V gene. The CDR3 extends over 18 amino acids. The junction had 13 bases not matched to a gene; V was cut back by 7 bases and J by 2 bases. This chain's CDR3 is CASTLTAPSGSNTGELFF. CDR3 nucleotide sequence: TGTGCCAGCACTTTGACCGCTCCTAGCGGGAGTAACACCGGGGAGCTGTTTTTT. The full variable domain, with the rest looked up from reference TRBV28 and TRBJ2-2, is DVKVTQSSRYLVKRTGEKVFLECVQDMDHENMFWYRQDPGLGLRLIYFSYDVKMKEKGDIPEGYSVSREKKERFSLILESASTNQTSMYLCASTLTAPSGSNTGELFFGEGSRLTVL.

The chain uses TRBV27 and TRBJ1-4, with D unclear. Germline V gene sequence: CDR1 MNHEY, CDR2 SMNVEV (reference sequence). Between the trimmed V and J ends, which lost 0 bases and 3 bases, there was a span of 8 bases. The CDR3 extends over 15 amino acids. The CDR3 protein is CASSLSGDPNEKLFF. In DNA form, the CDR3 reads TGTGCCAGCAGTTTATCGGGAGACCCTAATGAAAAACTGTTTTTT.

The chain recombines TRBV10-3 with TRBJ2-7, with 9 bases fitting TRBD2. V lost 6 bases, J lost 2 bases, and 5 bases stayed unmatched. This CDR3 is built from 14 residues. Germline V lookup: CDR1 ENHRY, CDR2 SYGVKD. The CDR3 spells CAIRGASGTYEQYF. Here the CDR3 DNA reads TGTGCCATCAGAGGGGCTAGCGGGACCTACGAGCAGTACTTC.

In DNA form, the CDR3 reads TGTGCCAGCAGCTTAGACGGAGAGACCCAGTACTTC. Protein: CASSLDGETQYF. The rearrangement joins TRBV7-8 to TRBJ2-5; D is uncertain. The CDR3 spans 12 residues. V dropped 1 base and J dropped 4 bases, with 4 bases sitting between them. Germline CDR1 and CDR2: SGHVS and FQNEAQ.

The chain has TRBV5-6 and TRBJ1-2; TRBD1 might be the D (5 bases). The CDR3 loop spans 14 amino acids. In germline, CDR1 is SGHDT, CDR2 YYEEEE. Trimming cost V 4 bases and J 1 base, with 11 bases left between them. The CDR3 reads CASSGAAFNYGYTF. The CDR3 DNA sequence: TGTGCCAGCAGCGGGGCGGCCTTTAACTATGGCTACACCTTC.

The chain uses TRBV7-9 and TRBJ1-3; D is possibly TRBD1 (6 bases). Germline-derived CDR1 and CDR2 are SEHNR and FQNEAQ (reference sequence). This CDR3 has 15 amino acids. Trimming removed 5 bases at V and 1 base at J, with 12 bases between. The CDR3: CASSPSGTSGNTIYF. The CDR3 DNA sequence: TGTGCCAGCAGCCCGTCGGGGACATCTGGAAACACCATATATTTT.

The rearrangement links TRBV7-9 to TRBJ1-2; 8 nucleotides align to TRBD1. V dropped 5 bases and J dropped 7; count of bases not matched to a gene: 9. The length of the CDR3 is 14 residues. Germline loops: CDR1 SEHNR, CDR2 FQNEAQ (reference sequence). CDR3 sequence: CASSRGQGSFGYTF. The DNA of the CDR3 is TGTGCCAGCAGCCGCGGACAGGGTTCGTTTGGCTACACCTTC.

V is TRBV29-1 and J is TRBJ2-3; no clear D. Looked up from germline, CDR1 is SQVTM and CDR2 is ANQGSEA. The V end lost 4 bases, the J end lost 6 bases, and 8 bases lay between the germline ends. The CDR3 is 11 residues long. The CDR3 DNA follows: TGCAGCGTTGTACACGGCGATACGCAGTATTTT. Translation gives CSVVHGDTQYF.

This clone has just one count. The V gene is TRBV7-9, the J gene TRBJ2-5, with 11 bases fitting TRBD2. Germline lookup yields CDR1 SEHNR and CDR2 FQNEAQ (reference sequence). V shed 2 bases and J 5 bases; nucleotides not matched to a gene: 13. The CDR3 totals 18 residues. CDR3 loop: CASSLKTSGSVFGETQYF. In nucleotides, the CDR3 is TGTGCCAGCAGCTTAAAAACTAGCGGGAGCGTTTTTGGGGAGACCCAGTACTTC.

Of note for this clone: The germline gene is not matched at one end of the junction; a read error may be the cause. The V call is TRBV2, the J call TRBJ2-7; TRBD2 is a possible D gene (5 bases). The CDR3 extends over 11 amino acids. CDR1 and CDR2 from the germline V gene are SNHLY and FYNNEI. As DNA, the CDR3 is TGTGCCAGCAATCGAGACTACGAGCAGTGCTTC. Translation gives CASNRDYEQCF.

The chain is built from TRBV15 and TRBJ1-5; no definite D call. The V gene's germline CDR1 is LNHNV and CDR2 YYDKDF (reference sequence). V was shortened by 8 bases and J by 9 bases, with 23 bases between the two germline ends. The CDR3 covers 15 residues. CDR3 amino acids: CATRIEAGAKGPQHF. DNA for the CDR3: TGTGCCACCCGCATAGAGGCGGGAGCCAAAGGGCCCCAGCATTTT.

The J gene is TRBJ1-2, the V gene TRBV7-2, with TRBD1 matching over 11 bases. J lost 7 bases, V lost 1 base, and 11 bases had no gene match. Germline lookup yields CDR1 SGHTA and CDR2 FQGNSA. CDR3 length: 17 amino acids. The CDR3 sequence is CASSLVHAGTGGTGYTF. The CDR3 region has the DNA TGTGCCAGCAGCTTAGTTCACGCTGGGACAGGGGGTACTGGCTACACCTTC.

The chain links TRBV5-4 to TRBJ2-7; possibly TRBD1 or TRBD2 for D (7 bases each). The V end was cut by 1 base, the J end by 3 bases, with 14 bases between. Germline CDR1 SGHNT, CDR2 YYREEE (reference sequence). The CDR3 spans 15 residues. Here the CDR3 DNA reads TGTGCCAGCAGCTTGTTTCGGGGGGACAGCTACGAGCAGTACTTC. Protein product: CASSLFRGDSYEQYF. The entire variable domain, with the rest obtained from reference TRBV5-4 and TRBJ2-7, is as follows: ETGVTQSPTHLIKTRGQQVTLRCSSQSGHNTVSWYQQALGQGPQFIFQYYREEENGRGNFPPRFSGLQFPNYSSELNVNALELDDSALYLCASSLFRGDSYEQYFGPGTRLTVT.

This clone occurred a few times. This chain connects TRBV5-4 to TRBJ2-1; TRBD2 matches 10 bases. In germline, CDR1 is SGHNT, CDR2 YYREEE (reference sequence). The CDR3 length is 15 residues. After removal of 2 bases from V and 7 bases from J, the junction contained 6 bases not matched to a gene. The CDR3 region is CASSFRLAGANEQFF. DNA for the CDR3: TGTGCCAGCAGCTTTCGGCTAGCGGGAGCGAATGAGCAGTTCTTC.

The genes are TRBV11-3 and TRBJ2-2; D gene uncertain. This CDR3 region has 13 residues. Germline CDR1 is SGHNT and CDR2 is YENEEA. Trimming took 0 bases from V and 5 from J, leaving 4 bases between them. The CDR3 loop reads CASSLEDTGELFF. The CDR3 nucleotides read TGTGCCAGCAGCTTAGAGGATACCGGGGAGCTGTTTTTT.

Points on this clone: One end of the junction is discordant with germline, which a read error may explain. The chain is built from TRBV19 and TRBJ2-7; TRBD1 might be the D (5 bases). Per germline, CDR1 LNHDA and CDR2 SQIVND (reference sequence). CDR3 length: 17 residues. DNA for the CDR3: TGTGCCAGTAGTATAGGAGTTCAGGGTAGAAGATCCTCCGAGCAGTACTTC. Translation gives CASSIGVQGRRSSEQYF.

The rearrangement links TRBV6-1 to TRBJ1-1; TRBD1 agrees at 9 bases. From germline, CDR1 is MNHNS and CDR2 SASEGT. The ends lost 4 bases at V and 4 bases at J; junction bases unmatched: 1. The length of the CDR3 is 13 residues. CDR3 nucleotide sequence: TGTGCCAGCAGTGGGGGACAGGGCACTGAAGCTTTCTTT. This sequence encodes CASSGGQGTEAFF.

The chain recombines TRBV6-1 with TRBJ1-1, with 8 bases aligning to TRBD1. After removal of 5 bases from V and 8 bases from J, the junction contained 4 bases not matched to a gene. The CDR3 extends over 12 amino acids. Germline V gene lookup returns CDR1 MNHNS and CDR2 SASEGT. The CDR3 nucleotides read TGTGCCAGCAGTCTAGACAGGGGCGAAGCTTTCTTT. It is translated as CASSLDRGEAFF.

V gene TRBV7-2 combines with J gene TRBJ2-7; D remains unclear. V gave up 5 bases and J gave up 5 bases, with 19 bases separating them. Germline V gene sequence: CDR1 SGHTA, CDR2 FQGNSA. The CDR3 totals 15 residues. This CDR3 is CASSQNGGSLDEQYF. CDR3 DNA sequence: TGTGCCAGCAGCCAAAATGGCGGTAGCCTGGACGAGCAGTACTTC. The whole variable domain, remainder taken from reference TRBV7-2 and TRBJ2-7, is GAGVSQSPSNKVTEKGKDVELRCDPISGHTALYWYRQSLGQGLEFLIYFQGNSAPDKSGLPSDRFSAERTGGSVSTLTIQRTQQEDSAVYLCASSQNGGSLDEQYFGPGTRLTVT.

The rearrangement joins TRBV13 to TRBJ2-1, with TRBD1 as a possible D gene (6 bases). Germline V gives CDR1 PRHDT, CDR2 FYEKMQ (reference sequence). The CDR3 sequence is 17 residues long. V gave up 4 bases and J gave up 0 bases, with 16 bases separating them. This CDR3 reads CASSSTQGLNSYNEQFF. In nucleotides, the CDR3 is TGTGCCAGCAGCTCAACACAGGGTTTAAACTCCTACAATGAGCAGTTCTTC.

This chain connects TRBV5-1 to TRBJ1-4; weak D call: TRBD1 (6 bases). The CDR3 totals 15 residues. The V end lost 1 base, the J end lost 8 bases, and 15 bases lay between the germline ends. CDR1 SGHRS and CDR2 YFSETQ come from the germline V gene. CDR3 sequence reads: CASSLFGGQGEKLFF. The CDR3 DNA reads TGCGCCAGCAGCTTGTTCGGGGGGCAAGGAGAAAAACTGTTTTTT.

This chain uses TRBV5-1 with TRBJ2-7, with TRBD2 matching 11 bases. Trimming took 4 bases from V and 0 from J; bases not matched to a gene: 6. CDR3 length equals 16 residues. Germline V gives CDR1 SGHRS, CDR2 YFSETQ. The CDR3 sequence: CASSAGTSGLSYEQYF. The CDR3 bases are TGCGCCAGCAGCGCGGGGACTAGCGGCCTCTCCTACGAGCAGTACTTC.

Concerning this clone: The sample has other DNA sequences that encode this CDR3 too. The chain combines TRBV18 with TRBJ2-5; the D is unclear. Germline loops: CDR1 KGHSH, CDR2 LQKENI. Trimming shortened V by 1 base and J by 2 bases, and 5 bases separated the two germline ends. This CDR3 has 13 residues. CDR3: CASSPRNQETQYF. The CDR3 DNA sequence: TGTGCCAGCTCACCACGGAATCAAGAGACCCAGTACTTC.

The CDR3, as DNA: TGCAGCGTTGAACCCTCGTCGCGGAGGGGGAGGCAGTTCTTC. It encodes CSVEPSSRRGRQFF. The chain joins TRBV29-1 to TRBJ2-1, with D perhaps assigned TRBD1 or TRBD2 (6 bases each). CDR3 length: 14 residues. The ends were cut back, 2 bases at V and 12 bases at J, with 20 bases in the middle. The germline V gene has CDR1 SQVTM and CDR2 ANQGSEA.

The CDR3: CASSVAVTGYEQYF. The CDR3 DNA sequence: TGTGCCAGCAGCGTAGCCGTGACAGGCTACGAGCAGTACTTC. V and J are TRBV9 and TRBJ2-7; perhaps TRBD1 as D (6 bases). CDR3 length equals 14 residues. Trimming cost V 0 bases and J 3 bases, with 10 bases left between them. Germline V gene sequence: CDR1 SGDLS, CDR2 YYNGEE.

Written as DNA, the CDR3 is TGCGCCAGCAGCTCAAATCGTCTAGCGGTAGACACAGATACGCAGTATTTT. Translation gives CASSSNRLAVDTDTQYF. The rearrangement links TRBV5-1 to TRBJ2-3, with TRBD2 matching over 7 bases. The CDR3 contains 17 residues. The V segment lost 3 bases and the J segment 2 bases; nucleotides outside the gene matches: 12. The germline gives CDR1 SGHRS, CDR2 YFSETQ.

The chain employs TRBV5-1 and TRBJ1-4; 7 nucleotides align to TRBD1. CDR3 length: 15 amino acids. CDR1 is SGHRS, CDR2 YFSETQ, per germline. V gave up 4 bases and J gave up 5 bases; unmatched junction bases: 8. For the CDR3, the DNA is TGCGCCAGCAGCGCCTGGGACAGATCAAATGAAAAACTGTTTTTT. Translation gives CASSAWDRSNEKLFF.

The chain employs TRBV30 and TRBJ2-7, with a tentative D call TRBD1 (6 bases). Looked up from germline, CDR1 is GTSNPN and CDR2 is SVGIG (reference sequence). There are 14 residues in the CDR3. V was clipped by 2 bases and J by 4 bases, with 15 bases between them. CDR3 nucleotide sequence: TGTGCCTGGAGTTTTGGCAGGGGCCTTTACGAGCAGTACTTC. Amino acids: CAWSFGRGLYEQYF.

The CDR3: CASSPLGTINEQYF. For the CDR3, the DNA is TGTGCCAGCTCACCCCTCGGGACTATCAACGAGCAGTACTTC. The genes are TRBV18 and TRBJ2-7, with 7 nucleotides matching TRBD2. The CDR3 is 14 residues long. Germline CDR1 reads KGHSH; CDR2 reads LQKENI. The V segment lost 3 bases and the J segment 5 bases; nucleotides outside the gene matches: 7.

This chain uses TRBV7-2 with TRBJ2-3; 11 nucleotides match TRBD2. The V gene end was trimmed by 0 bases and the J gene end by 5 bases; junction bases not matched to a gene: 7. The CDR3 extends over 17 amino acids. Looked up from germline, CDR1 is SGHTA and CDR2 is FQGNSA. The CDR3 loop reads CASSLALAGGPGDTQYF. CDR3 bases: TGTGCCAGCAGCTTAGCTCTAGCGGGAGGCCCGGGAGATACGCAGTATTTT.

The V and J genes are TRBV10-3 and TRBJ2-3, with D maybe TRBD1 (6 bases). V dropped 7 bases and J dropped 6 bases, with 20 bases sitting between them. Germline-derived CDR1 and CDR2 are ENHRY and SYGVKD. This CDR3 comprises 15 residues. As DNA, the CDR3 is TGTGCCATCACGGTGTCTTTTAGGGGGACGGATACGCAGTATTTT. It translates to CAITVSFRGTDTQYF.